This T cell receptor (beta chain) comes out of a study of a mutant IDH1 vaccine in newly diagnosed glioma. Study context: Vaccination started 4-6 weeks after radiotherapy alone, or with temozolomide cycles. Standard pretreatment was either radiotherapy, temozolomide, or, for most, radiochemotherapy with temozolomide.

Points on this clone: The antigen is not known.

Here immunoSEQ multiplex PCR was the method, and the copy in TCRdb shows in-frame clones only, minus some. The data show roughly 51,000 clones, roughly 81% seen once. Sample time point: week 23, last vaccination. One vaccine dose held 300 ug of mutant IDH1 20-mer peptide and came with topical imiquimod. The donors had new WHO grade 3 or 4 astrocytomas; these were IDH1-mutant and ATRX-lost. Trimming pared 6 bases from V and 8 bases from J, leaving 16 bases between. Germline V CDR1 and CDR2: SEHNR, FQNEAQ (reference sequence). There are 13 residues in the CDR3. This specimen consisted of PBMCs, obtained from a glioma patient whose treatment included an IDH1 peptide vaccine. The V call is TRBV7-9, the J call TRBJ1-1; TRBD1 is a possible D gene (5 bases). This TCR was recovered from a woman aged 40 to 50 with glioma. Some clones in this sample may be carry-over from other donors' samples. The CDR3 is CASRSRESLEAFF. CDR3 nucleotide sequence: TGTGCCAGCAGATCCAGGGAATCACTAGAAGCTTTCTTT.